This TCR beta chain was sequenced during a study of blood T cell repertoires in COVID-19 (dated by TCRdb to the early 2020s). For the study in its entirety: The collaborator samples originated in the United States, Italy and Spain and spanned the acute and convalescent phases of COVID-19. The repertoires were released in a freely available public database meant as a resource for research on the immune response to SARS-CoV-2. Where HLA class I and class II types were available, the types were taken from metadata supplied by the sample provider, not from assay-based typing. The samples were drawn from the first 160 participants of the ongoing ImmuneRACE study and from some 1,300 subjects provided by 6 global collaborators. The sample metadata nearly always contained a de-identified subject ID, COVID-19 status, age in years and sex. Subjects who had been exposed to COVID-19, were actively infected with it, or had recovered from it provided the deeply sampled blood TCRbeta repertoires that made up the dataset. The material from the prospective study consisted of cDNA or gDNA derived from T cells, B-cell-depleted T cells, or PBMCs.

The research as a whole found: Clinical and demographic metadata were provided uncurated, with the amount varying by source and participant.

TCRbeta CDR3 regions were amplified from genomic DNA by means of the immunoSEQ Assay, a bias-controlled multiplex PCR. Per the source publication's procedure: Nucleated cell counts per sample were estimated from amplification of reference gene primers within the assay. To quantify the absolute abundance of each unique TCRbeta CDR3 rearrangement, sequence reads were collapsed and filtered. Productive Simpson clonality was computed per sample as the square root of Simpson's diversity index over productive rearrangements. As stored in TCRdb, this immuneACCESS dataset retains in-frame rearrangements with V and J assigned. A fraction of the clones does not appear; measured against another copy, unresolved V genes explain less than half of the discrepancy, and the remainder lacks a known reason. The DNA was the basis for D and trimming; V, J and clone size are from that table. In this sample the table shows roughly 230,000 clones, 85% of which occur a single time. The ten top clones hold around 0.97% of the sample.

The collaborating institutions used their own protocols to collect whole blood in K2EDTA tubes. For TCRbeta analysis, collaborators shipped samples in one of three forms: frozen whole blood, isolated PBMCs, or DNA extracted from either of those sample types. The CDR3 starts with the cysteine, ends with the phenylalanine, and has 15 residues. The only DNA kept is the CDR3, 45 bases in frame from the first base. The germline V gene encodes CDR1 SGDLS and CDR2 YYNGEE. The germline V end is reduced by 4 bases and the J end by 7 bases; junction bases left unmatched: 11. On this clone: Its antigen specificity is not known. Qualities for individual bases were not recorded, and no much larger clone is one base off.

The receptor was isolated from a man between 35 and 55 years old with acute or convalescent COVID-19. The chain was built from TRBV9 and TRBJ1-2; a stretch of 9 junction bases matches TRBD1. The sequencing input was peripheral blood. The CDR3 protein: CASSRAGTGTSGYTF. The nucleotides are TGTGCCAGCAGCCGTGCGGGGACAGGGACCTCTGGCTACACCTTC.